The 15 T cell receptor beta chains below come from one sample, sequenced in a study of blood T cells in healthy people across ages. A second about 6 to 11 cycle PCR used barcoded and J-beta primers. TCRdb re-called the 5' RACE reads through MiXCR, storing one row per CDR3 protein. This table has about 1.5 million distinct CDR3 sequences, around 42% appearing once. The sequencing sample was made of blood. Receptors originate from a woman younger than 30 in good health.

This chain connects TRBV10-3 to TRBJ2-7, with 11 positions matching TRBD2. The CDR3 has 16 amino acids. CDR1 is ENHRY and CDR2 is SYGVKD in the germline V gene. With 5 bases clipped from V and 5 bases from J, the junction kept 11 bases outside the gene matches. CDR3 DNA sequence: TGTGCCATCAGTCCCGGGACTAGCGGAGGGGCTCACGAGCAGTACTTC. Translated, it gives CAISPGTSGGAHEQYF.

A few counts support this clonotype. The V gene is TRBV6-5, the J gene TRBJ2-1; a possible D gene is TRBD1 (6 bases). Trimming removed 8 bases at V and 5 bases at J, with 16 bases between. CDR1 MNHEY and CDR2 SVGAGI come from the germline V gene. CDR3 length: 14 residues. The CDR3: CASGIRGIDNEQFF. The CDR3 DNA sequence: TGTGCCAGCGGGATCAGGGGAATAGACAATGAGCAGTTCTTC.

This clonotype was observed a handful of times. This chain joins TRBV20-1 and TRBJ2-1, with 9 positions matching TRBD2. The CDR3 totals 17 residues. The germline V gene encodes CDR1 DFQATT and CDR2 SNEGSKA (reference sequence). The J segment lost 4 bases and the V segment lost 3 bases, leaving 13 bases of the junction unmatched. The CDR3 spells CSASWLAGTGAYNEQFF. CDR3 DNA: TGCAGTGCTAGTTGGCTAGCGGGAACAGGGGCTTACAATGAGCAGTTCTTC.

V is TRBV28 and J is TRBJ2-7; 9 bases fit TRBD2. The CDR3 loop spans 16 amino acids. Germline V gene lookup returns CDR1 MDHEN and CDR2 SYDVKM. The CDR3 reads CSTRARLAVPTYEQYF. The DNA for the CDR3 is TGTTCAACCAGAGCCCGACTAGCGGTCCCTACCTACGAGCAGTACTTC.

The CDR3 coding sequence is TGTGCCAGCAGCGTATGGCAGGGGGGCACTGAAGCTTTCTTT. Protein: CASSVWQGGTEAFF. The genes are TRBV9 and TRBJ1-1, with 7 bases that match TRBD1. The CDR3 loop spans 14 amino acids. Germline V gene sequence: CDR1 SGDLS, CDR2 YYNGEE. V was clipped by 1 base and J by 4 bases; unmatched bases: 4.

This clonotype was counted a few times. This rearrangement joins TRBV3-1 to TRBJ2-1; weak D call: TRBD1 (5 bases). This CDR3 is 14 amino acids long. The ends were cut back, 4 bases at V and 9 bases at J, with 16 bases in the middle. CDR1 is LGHDT and CDR2 is YNNKEL in the germline V gene (reference sequence). The CDR3 sequence is CASSLVQGTGEQFF. In nucleotides, the CDR3 is TGTGCCAGCAGCCTTGTCCAGGGTACCGGTGAGCAGTTCTTC.

This clonotype was counted only a few times. V and J are TRBV9 and TRBJ1-6, with 8 bases lining up with TRBD1. Unmatched junction bases numbered 5, after V lost 2 bases and J lost 7 bases. This CDR3 region has 15 residues. In germline, CDR1 is SGDLS, CDR2 YYNGEE. The CDR3 loop reads CASSVGQGGNSPLHF. The CDR3 DNA reads TGTGCCAGCAGCGTCGGACAGGGTGGAAATTCACCCCTCCACTTT.

This clonotype was seen many times. The chain recombines TRBV25-1 with TRBJ2-3, with D hard to call. The V and J ends lost 3 bases and 9 bases respectively, with 13 bases between them. Germline CDR1 and CDR2: MGHDK and SYGVNS. The CDR3 is made up of 13 amino acids. The CDR3: CASSDPSRETQYF. The CDR3 DNA is TGTGCCAGCAGTGATCCATCTAGGGAAACGCAGTATTTT.

The chain carries TRBV13 and TRBJ1-2, with 8 bases lining up with TRBD1. Germline CDR1 is PRHDT and CDR2 is FYEKMQ (reference sequence). V lost 5 bases and J lost 4; bases outside the gene matches: 9. The CDR3 covers 15 residues. This CDR3 reads CASSPRDRPIYGYTF. CDR3 in DNA: TGTGCCAGCAGCCCTCGGGACAGGCCCATCTATGGCTACACCTTC.

The chain has TRBV7-9 and TRBJ2-1; 12 nucleotides match TRBD2. The CDR3 consists of 17 residues. The V gene end was trimmed by 5 bases and the J gene end by 8 bases; junction bases not matched to a gene: 13. Germline assignment: CDR1 SEHNR and CDR2 FQNEAQ (reference sequence). CDR3: CASSLLLTSGRGHEQFF. For the CDR3, the DNA is TGTGCCAGCAGCCTCCTCCTGACTAGCGGGAGAGGCCATGAGCAGTTCTTC.

The chain carries TRBV29-1 and TRBJ1-2, with D unresolved. Deletions cut 7 bases from V and 7 bases from J, with 7 bases between. The CDR3 extends over 9 amino acids. Germline values: CDR1 SQVTM, CDR2 ANQGSEA. CDR3 sequence (DNA): TGCAGCGCCGCCCCTGGCTACACCTTC. Translation: CSAAPGYTF.

The chain carries TRBV15 and TRBJ2-5; D gene uncertain. Trimming pared 0 bases from V and 3 bases from J, leaving 5 bases between. The germline V gene has CDR1 LNHNV and CDR2 YYDKDF (reference sequence). The CDR3 runs 13 residues. CDR3 sequence: CATSRDPKETQYF. CDR3 bases: TGTGCCACCAGCAGAGATCCCAAAGAGACCCAGTACTTC.

This clonotype was counted only a few times. The chain combines TRBV6-1 with TRBJ2-7; no firm D call. Between the trimmed V and J ends, which lost 4 bases and 1 base, there was a span of 8 bases. The CDR3 is 13 amino acids. CDR1 is MNHNS and CDR2 is SASEGT in the germline V gene. CDR3 DNA: TGTGCCAGCAGTGGGGCAGTTTCCTACGAGCAGTACTTC. It is translated as CASSGAVSYEQYF.

CDR3 sequence reads: CASSQVRQGGNQPQHF. Written as DNA, the CDR3 is TGCGCCAGCAGCCAAGTAAGGCAGGGAGGGAATCAGCCCCAGCATTTT. V gene TRBV4-1 combines with J gene TRBJ1-5; D may be TRBD1 (5 bases). The CDR3 is made up of 16 amino acids. The V end lost 1 base, the J end lost 4 bases, and 14 bases lay between the germline ends. Germline CDR1 is MGHRA and CDR2 is YSYEKL.

The rearrangement joins TRBV6-2 or TRBV6-3 to TRBJ1-2; D call uncertain. CDR3 length equals 15 residues. Germline-derived CDR1 and CDR2 are MNHEY and SVGEGT. V lost 5 bases to trimming and J lost 4 bases, with 17 bases between them. The CDR3 here is CASSRQRTALYGYTF. In DNA, the CDR3 is TGTGCCAGCAGTCGACAAAGGACGGCGCTCTATGGCTACACCTTC.